Here is one T cell receptor (beta chain) with its context. This clone came up a few times. The antigen it binds to is not known. No much larger clonotype is one base removed from it; base qualities were not supplied. The sample originates from a study of immune evolution from preneoplasia to lung adenocarcinoma (dated by TCRdb to the early 2020s). Regarding the study in general: No AAH lesions showed HLA loss of heterozygosity, compared with 6% to 8.5% of AIS, approximately 15% of MIA and about a third of ADC lesions. Immune contexture across lung adenocarcinoma precursors and invasive adenocarcinoma was profiled using immune gene expression, TCR sequencing and multiplex immunofluorescence. Resected precursor lesions (AAH, AIS, MIA) and invasive adenocarcinomas were compared with paired morphologically normal lung tissue. The sample size was set by how many specimens were available, not by a prior power calculation. The immune data were integrated with whole exome sequencing and methylation data obtained from the same cohort of nodules. The overall cohort comprised approximately 53 patients with pulmonary nodules who underwent surgical resection. The TCR sequencing data were obtained from some 50 patients. The study reported that more than 85 samples were used for TCR sequencing. POLYSOLVER was used to infer Class I HLA alleles from exome data, while LOHHLA was used to detect allele-specific HLA loss.

Study-level results and caveats: KRAS-mutant nodules showed the highest T cell clonality compared with EGFR-mutant or double wild-type lesions. Top T cell clone frequencies were highest in normal lung and appeared to decrease progressively from AAH through AIS, MIA and invasive adenocarcinoma. Because all patients came from Japan and China, whether the findings apply to Western populations was uncertain. Findings were based on association rather than direct causation; larger cohorts with long-term follow-up and longitudinal biopsies were deemed needed. Normal lung showed the highest clonality, whereas later-stage lesions appeared to have higher T cell density and diversity but lower clonality.

The patients had resection in Japan or China between 2014 and 2017. Two lung cancer pathologists independently reviewed H&E slides to confirm the histologic diagnosis of every case. For nucleic acid extraction, premalignant or tumor cells were enriched by macro-dissection following pathologic assessment. The AllPrep DNA/RNA FFPE Kit was used to isolate DNA from FFPE tissue. The immunoSEQ hsTCRbeta Kit was used to sequence TCR beta CDR3 regions from DNA. The authors' pipeline ran thus. TCR sequencing data were analysed with the ImmunoSEQ Analyzer. T cell clonality was defined as 1 minus Pielou's evenness computed on productive rearrangements. T cell diversity was measured with the inverse Simpson index on productive templates. T cell density was defined as TCR beta template counts normalized to usable DNA, with usable DNA estimated by amplifying and sequencing housekeeping genes. Two-sided Kruskal-Wallis tests were used to compare TCR metrics across histologic stages. As stored in TCRdb, this immuneACCESS dataset retains in-frame rearrangements with V and J assigned. A fraction of the clones does not appear; measured against another copy, unresolved V genes explain less than half of the discrepancy, and the remainder lacks a known reason. The V and J calls and clone size were taken over from that table, and D and trimming were inferred from the DNA. This sample lists about 4,900 clones; 70% to 80% were detected once. The ten most abundant clones make up more than 5.5% of the sample.

This TCR was recovered from a person aged 60-80 years with lung adenocarcinoma. What was sequenced was FFPE minimally invasive lung adenocarcinoma tissue. In the paper's terms, the cell subset or site label means: micro-invasive lung adenocarcinoma (MIA).

The CDR3 amino acid sequence is: CASSLESATSGRAQYEQYF. The nucleotide sequence reads TGCGCCAGCAGCTTGGAATCGGCGACTAGCGGGAGGGCCCAATACGAGCAGTACTTC. This chain is built from TRBV5-1 and TRBJ2-7; the central 14 bases match TRBD2. V trim: 0 bases; J trim: 4 bases; unmatched bases: 12. The germline V gene gives CDR1 as SGHRS and CDR2 as YFSETQ. From cysteine to phenylalanine, the CDR3 is 19 amino acids long. Solely the CDR3 DNA is kept, with 57 bases framed from the first base. Extended through the reference TRBV5-1 and TRBJ2-7 proteins, this CDR3 yields the full variable domain: KAGVTQTPRYLIKTRGQQVTLSCSPISGHRSVSWYQQTPGQGLQFLFEYFSETQRNKGNFPGRFSGRQFSNSRSEMNVSTLELGDSALYLCASSLESATSGRAQYEQYFGPGTRLTVT.